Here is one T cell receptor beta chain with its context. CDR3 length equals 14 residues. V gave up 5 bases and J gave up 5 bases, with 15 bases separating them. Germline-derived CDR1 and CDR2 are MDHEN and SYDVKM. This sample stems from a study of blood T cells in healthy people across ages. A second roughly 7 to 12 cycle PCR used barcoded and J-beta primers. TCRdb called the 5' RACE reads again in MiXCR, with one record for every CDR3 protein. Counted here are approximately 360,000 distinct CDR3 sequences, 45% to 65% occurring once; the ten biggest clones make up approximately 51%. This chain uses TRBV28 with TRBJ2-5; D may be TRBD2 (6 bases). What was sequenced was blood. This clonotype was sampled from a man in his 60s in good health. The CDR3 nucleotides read TGTGCCAGCAGTGTGGGACTGCTTACGGAGACCCAGTACTTC. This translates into CASSVGLLTETQYF.